Detailed here is one T cell receptor beta chain. Its specificity is not known. Trimming cost V 3 bases and J 2 bases; bases outside gene matches: 6. The germline gives CDR1 SGDLS, CDR2 YYNGEE. There are 15 residues in the CDR3. Documented time point: after dendritic cell vaccination, including at tumor progression/relapse. These data belong to a study of glioma-infiltrating T cells after dendritic cell vaccination. Study details: Between the early 2000s and the early 2010s, patients got autologous tumor lysate-pulsed dendritic cell vaccines.

Up to 2 ug genomic DNA was used for TCRB CDR3 amplification. Amplification used 60 V beta primers and 13 J beta primers. TCRdb's copy holds only in-frame clones and misses some; the assay was immunoSEQ multiplex PCR. The sample yields tens of thousands of clones, about four fifths seen once. Findings and caveats of the study: Survival was not directly related to TCR clonality in these patients.

Sequencing was performed on blood, taken after dendritic cell vaccination. This chain links TRBV9 with TRBJ1-1, with 8 positions matching TRBD1. This receptor was obtained from a human donor with glioblastoma. Written as DNA, the CDR3 is TGTGCCAGCAGCGACCAGACAGGGGAAAACACTGAAGCTTTCTTT. It is translated as CASSDQTGENTEAFF. Drawing the rest from reference TRBV9 and TRBJ1-1, the complete variable domain is DSGVTQTPKHLITATGQRVTLRCSPRSGDLSVYWYQQSLDQGLQFLIQYYNGEERAKGNILERFSAQQFPDLHSELNLSSLELGDSALYFCASSDQTGENTEAFFGQGTRLTVV.